These T cell receptor beta chains were read from a single sample in a study of tumor-infiltrating lymphocytes in glioblastoma multiforme. TCRdb reprocessed the multiplex PCR reads with MiXCR, giving one entry per CDR3 protein. The sample has about 13,000 distinct CDR3 sequences; about 66% are singletons. Sequenced material: brain tumor tissue. The receptors here all came from a male donor with glioblastoma. The CDR3 runs from the conserved cysteine through the conserved F or W.

V: TRBV20-1
J: TRBJ1-5
CDR3: CSASHGGVGQPQHF

V: TRBV28
J: TRBJ2-3
CDR3: CASSSPSGLTDTQYF

V: TRBV7-8
J: TRBJ2-7
CDR3: CAGSLVGYEQYF

V: TRBV10-3
J: TRBJ2-2
CDR3: CAIGRGRNTGELFF

V: TRBV11-2
J: TRBJ2-3
CDR3: CANSLHGAWTDAQYF

V: TRBV6-1
J: TRBJ1-5
CDR3: CASWARFNQPQHF

V: TRBV4-1
J: TRBJ2-3
CDR3: CASSQGSYTDSSRDTQYF

V: TRBV5-1
J: TRBJ2-1
CDR3: CASGPGGGLQFF

V: TRBV11-1
J: TRBJ2-3
CDR3: CASSLGLAGSTNTQYF

V: TRBV20-1
J: TRBJ2-1
CDR3: CSASPRDSRNEQFF

V: TRBV20-1
J: TRBJ1-4
CDR3: CGAREDRATEKLLF

V: TRBV6-1
J: TRBJ1-2
CDR3: CVSSLKNKGGYTF

V: TRBV4-1
J: TRBJ1-1
CDR3: CASSQEFLTEDVF

V: TRBV5-1
J: TRBJ1-1
CDR3: CASSLFSGFTEAFF

V: TRBV10-2
J: TRBJ2-5
CDR3: CASRGRAGLIPGETQYF

V: TRBV20-1
J: TRBJ2-4
CDR3: CSAIPGLGKNIQYF

V: TRBV6-6
J: TRBJ2-1
CDR3: CASSPGLVGPEQFF

V: TRBV11-2
J: TRBJ1-6
CDR3: CASSSQVTGGSPLHF

V: TRBV20-1
J: TRBJ1-1
CDR3: CNAGTGTEAFF

V: TRBV28
J: TRBJ2-7
CDR3: CANSLIRDVYEQYF

V: TRBV5-4
J: TRBJ2-7
CDR3: CASSPGLAGAYEQYF

V: TRBV6-2/TRBV6-3
J: TRBJ2-2
CDR3: CASSGSLAGTGELFF

V: TRBV11-2
J: TRBJ2-2
CDR3: CASSFGLDSGELFF

V: TRBV29-1
J: TRBJ2-3
CDR3: CSVAGTHTDAQYF

V: TRBV12-5
J: TRBJ2-3
CDR3: CASGLGTGIADTQYF

V: TRBV6-2/TRBV6-3
J: TRBJ2-7
CDR3: CASRQSGNPSYEQNF

V: TRBV5-4
J: TRBJ2-2
CDR3: CASSLGDRGLNTGELFF

V: TRBV6-1
J: TRBJ1-1
CDR3: CASEETGGTEAFF

V: TRBV10-3
J: TRBJ2-7
CDR3: CAIRPSEPYEQYF

V: TRBV6-5
J: TRBJ2-5
CDR3: CASSYPMHPRWGGKVRETQHF

V: TRBV11-2
J: TRBJ2-7
CDR3: CASTPRLSGFYEQYF

V: TRBV20-1
J: TRBJ1-5
CDR3: CSAQEGPGDGNQPQHF

V: TRBV29-1
J: TRBJ1-2
CDR3: CSVSADSSGYTF